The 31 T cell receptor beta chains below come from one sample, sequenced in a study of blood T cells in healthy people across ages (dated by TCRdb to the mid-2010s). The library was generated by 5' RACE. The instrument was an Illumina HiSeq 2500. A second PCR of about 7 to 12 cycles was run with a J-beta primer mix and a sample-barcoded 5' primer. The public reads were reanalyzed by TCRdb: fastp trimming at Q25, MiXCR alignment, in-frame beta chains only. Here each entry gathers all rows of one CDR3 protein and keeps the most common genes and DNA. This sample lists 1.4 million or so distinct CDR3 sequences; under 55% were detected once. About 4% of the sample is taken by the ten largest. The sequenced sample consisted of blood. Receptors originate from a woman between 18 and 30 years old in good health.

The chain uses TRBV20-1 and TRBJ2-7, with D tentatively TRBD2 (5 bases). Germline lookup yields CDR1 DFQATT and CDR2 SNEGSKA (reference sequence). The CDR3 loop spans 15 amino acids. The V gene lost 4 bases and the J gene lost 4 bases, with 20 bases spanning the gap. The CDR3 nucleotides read TGCAGTGCTAAGGACTTGTTAGTGGGAGTATACGAGCAGTACTTC. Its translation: CSAKDLLVGVYEQYF.

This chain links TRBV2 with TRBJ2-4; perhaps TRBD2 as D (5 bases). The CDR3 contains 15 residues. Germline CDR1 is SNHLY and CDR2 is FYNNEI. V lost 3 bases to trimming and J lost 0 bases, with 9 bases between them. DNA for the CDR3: TGTGCCAGCAGTGATAGCGCATTAGCCAAAAACATTCAGTACTTC. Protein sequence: CASSDSALAKNIQYF.

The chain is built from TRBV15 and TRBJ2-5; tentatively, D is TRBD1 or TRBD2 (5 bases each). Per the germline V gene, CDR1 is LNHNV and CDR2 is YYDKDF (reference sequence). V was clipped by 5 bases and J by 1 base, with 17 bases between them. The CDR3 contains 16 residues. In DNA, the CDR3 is TGTGCCACCAGCGAACAGGCTCGACTAACCCAAGAGACCCAGTACTTC. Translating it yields CATSEQARLTQETQYF. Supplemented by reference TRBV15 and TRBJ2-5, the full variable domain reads DAMVIQNPRYQVTQFGKPVTLSCSQTLNHNVMYWYQQKSSQAPKLLFHYYDKDFNNEADTPDNFQSRRPNTSFCFLDIRSPGLGDTAMYLCATSEQARLTQETQYFGPGTRLLVL.

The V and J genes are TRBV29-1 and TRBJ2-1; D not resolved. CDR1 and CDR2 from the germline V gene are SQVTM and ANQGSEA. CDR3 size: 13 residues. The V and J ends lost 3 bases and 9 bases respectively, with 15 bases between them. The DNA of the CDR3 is TGCAGCGTTGATGATCGTATTCCTCCTGAGCAGTTCTTC. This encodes CSVDDRIPPEQFF.

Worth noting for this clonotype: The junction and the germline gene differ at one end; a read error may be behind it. The CDR3 sequence is CTSTDPGHNEKLFF. The CDR3 nucleotides read TGTACCAGCACCGACCCGGGACACAATGAAAAACTGTTTTTT. This rearrangement joins TRBV6-5 to TRBJ1-4; TRBD1 might be the D (6 bases). Germline values: CDR1 MNHEY, CDR2 SVGAGI. This CDR3 has 14 amino acids.

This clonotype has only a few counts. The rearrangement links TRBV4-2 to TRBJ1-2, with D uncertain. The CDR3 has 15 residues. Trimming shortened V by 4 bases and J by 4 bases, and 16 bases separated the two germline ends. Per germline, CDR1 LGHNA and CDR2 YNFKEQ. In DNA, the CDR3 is TGTGCCAGCAGCCGGGCCCCGCTTTGGGGCTATGGCTACACCTTC. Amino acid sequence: CASSRAPLWGYGYTF.

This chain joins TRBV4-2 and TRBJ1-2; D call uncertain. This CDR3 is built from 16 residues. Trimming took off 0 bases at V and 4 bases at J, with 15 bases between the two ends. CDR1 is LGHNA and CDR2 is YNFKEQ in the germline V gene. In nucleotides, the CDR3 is TGTGCCAGCAGCCAAGAGGATTTCGCGTCAGGCTATGGCTACACCTTC. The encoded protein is CASSQEDFASGYGYTF.

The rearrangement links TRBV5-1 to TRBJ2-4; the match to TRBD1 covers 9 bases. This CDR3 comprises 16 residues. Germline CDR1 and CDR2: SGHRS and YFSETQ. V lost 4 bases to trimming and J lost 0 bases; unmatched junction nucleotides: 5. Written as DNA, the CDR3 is TGCGCCAGCAGCCCGGGACAGGGAGAAGCCAAAAACATTCAGTACTTC. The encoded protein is CASSPGQGEAKNIQYF.

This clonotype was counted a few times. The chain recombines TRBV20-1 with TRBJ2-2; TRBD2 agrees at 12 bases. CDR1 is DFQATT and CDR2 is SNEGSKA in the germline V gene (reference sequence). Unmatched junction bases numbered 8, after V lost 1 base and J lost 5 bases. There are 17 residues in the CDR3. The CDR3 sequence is CSARGLGLAGQTGELFF. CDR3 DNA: TGCAGTGCTAGAGGCCTAGGACTAGCGGGACAGACCGGGGAGCTGTTTTTT.

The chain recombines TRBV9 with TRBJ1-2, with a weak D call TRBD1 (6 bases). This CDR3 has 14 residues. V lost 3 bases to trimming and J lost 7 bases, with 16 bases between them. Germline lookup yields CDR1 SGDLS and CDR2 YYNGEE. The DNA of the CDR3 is TGTGCCAGCAGCGCAGAGGGGGGTTCGTTTGGCTACACCTTC. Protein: CASSAEGGSFGYTF.

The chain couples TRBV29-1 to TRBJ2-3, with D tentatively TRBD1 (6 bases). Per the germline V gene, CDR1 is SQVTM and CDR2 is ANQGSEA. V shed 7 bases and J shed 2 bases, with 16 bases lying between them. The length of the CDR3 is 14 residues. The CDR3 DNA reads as TGCAGCGGCGTCCGGGACACGTACACAGATACGCAGTATTTT. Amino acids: CSGVRDTYTDTQYF.

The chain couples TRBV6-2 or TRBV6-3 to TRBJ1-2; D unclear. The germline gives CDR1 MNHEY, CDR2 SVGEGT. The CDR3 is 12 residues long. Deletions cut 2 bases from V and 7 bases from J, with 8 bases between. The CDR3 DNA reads TGTGCCAGCAGTTACGCGACAAGTGGCTACACCTTC. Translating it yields CASSYATSGYTF.

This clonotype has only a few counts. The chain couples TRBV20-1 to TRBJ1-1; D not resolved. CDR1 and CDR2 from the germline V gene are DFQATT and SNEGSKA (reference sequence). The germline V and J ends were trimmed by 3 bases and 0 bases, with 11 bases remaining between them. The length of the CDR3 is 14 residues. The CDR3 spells CSARITTLNTEAFF. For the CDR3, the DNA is TGCAGTGCTAGGATTACGACGCTGAACACTGAAGCTTTCTTT.

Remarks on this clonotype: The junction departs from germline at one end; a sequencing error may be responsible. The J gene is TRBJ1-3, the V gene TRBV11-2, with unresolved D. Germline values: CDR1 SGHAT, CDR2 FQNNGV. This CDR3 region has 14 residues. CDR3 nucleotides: TGTGCCAGCAGCTTCCACGGGATTCGAAACACCGTATATTTT. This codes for CASSFHGIRNTVYF. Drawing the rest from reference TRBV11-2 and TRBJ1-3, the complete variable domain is EAGVAQSPRYKIIEKRQSVAFWCNPISGHATLYWYQQILGQGPKLLIQFQNNGVVDDSQLPKDRFSAERLKGVDSTLKIQPAKLEDSAVYLCASSFHGIRNTVYFGEGSWLTVV.

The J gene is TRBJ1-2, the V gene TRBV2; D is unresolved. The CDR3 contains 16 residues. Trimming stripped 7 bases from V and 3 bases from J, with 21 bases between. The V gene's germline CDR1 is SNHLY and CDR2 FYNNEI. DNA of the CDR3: TGTGCCAGCACTCCCCACGATCCCTCGGAATACTATGGCTACACCTTC. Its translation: CASTPHDPSEYYGYTF.

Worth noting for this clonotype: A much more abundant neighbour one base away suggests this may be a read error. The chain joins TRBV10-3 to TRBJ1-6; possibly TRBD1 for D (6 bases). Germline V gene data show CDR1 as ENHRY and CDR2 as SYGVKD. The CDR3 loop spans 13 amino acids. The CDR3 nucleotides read TGTGCCATCAGTGCAGGGGTAAATTCACCCCCCCACTTT. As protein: CAISAGVNSPPHF.

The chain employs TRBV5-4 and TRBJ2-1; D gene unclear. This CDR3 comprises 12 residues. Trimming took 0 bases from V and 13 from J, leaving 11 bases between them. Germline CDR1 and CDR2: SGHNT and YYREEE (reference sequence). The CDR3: CASSLVGLAQFF. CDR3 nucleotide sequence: TGTGCCAGCAGCTTGGTAGGGTTGGCCCAGTTCTTC.

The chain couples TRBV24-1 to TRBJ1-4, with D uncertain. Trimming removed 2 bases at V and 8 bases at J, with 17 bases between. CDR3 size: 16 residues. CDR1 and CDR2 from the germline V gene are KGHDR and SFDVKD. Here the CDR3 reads CATSDSPTGDGEKLFF. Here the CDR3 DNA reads TGTGCCACCAGTGATTCCCCCACCGGGGATGGAGAAAAACTGTTTTTT.

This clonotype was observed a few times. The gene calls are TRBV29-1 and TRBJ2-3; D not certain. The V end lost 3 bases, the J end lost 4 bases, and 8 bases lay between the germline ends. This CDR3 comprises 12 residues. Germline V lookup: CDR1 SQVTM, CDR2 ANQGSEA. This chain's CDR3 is CSVEYSSDTQYF. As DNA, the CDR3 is TGCAGCGTTGAGTACAGCTCAGATACGCAGTATTTT.

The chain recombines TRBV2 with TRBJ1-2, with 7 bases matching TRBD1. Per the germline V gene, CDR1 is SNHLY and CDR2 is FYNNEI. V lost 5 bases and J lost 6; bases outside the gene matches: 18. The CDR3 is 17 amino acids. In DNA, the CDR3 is TGTGCCAGCAGTCCCGACAGGGACCAGTTTCGTAGTCATGGCTACACCTTC. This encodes CASSPDRDQFRSHGYTF.

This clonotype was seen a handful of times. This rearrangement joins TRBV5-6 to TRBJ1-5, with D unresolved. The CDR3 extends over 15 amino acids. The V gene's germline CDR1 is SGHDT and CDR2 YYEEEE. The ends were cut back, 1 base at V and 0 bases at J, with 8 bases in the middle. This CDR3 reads CASSLRVYSNQPQHF. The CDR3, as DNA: TGTGCCAGCAGCTTGAGGGTCTATAGCAATCAGCCCCAGCATTTT.

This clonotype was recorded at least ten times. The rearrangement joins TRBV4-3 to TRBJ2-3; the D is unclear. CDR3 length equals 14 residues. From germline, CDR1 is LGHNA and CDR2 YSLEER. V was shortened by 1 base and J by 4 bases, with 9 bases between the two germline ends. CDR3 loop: CASSQVSNADTQYF. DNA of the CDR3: TGCGCCAGCAGCCAAGTTTCTAACGCAGATACGCAGTATTTT.

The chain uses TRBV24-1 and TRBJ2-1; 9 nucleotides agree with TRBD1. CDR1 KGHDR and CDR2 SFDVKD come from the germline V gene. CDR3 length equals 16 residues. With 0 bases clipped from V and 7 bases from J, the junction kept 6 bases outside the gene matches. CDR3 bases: TGTGCCACCAGTGATTTGCAAGGACAGGGGCCGAATGAGCAGTTCTTC. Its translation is CATSDLQGQGPNEQFF.

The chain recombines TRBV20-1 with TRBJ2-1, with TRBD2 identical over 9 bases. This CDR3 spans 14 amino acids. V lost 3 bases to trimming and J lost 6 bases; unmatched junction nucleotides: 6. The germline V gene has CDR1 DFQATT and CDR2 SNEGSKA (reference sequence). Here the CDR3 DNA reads TGCAGTGCTAGCCGAGGACTAGCGCGCAATGAGCAGTTCTTC. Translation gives CSASRGLARNEQFF.

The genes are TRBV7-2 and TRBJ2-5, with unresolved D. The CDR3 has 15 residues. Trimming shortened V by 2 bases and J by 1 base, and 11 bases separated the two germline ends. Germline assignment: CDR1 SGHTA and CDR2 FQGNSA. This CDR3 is CASSLQTTIQETQYF. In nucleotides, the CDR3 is TGTGCCAGCAGCTTACAAACCACAATCCAAGAGACCCAGTACTTC.

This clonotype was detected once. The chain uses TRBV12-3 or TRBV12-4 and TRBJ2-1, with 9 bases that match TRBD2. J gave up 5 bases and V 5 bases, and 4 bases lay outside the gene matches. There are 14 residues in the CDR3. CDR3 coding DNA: TGTGCCAGCAGTGTAATAGCGGGGGACAATGAGCAGTTCTTC. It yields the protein CASSVIAGDNEQFF.

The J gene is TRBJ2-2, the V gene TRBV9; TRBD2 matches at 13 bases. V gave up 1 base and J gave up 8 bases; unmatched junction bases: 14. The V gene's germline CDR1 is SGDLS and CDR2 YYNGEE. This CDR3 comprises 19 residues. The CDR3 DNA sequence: TGTGCCAGCAGCGTAAAACTAGCGGGAGGGCCCCTGTTTCCAGGGGAGCTGTTTTTT. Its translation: CASSVKLAGGPLFPGELFF.

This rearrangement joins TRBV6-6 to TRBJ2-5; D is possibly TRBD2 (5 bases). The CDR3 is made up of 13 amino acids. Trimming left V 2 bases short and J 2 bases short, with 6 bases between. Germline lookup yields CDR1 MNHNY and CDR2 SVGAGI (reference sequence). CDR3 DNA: TGTGCCAGCAGTTACACTAGACAAGAGACCCAGTACTTC. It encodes CASSYTRQETQYF.

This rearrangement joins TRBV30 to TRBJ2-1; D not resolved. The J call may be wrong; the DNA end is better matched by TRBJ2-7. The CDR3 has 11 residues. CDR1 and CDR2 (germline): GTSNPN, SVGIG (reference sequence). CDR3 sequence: CAWSVQNEQYF. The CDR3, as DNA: TGTGCCTGGAGTGTACAGAATGAGCAGTACTTC.

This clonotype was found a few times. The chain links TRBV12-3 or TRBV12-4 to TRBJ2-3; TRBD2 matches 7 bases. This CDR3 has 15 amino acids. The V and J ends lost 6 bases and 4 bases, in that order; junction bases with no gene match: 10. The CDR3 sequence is CASSSGRGIPDTQYF. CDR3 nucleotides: TGTGCCAGCAGCAGTGGGCGGGGGATCCCAGATACGCAGTATTTT.

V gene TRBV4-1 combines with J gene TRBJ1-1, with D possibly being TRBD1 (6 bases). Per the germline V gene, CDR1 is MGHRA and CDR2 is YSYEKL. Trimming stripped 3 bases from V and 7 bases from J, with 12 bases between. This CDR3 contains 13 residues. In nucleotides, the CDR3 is TGCGCCAGCAGCCATACGGGGGCCGTTGAAGCTTTCTTT. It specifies CASSHTGAVEAFF.